A selection of T cell receptor beta chains follows, all from one sample in a study of blood T cell repertoires in COVID-19. Clones were sequenced by immunoSEQ multiplex PCR, and TCRdb holds only the in-frame ones, with some missing. The sample contains some 48,000 clones, 80% to 90% of which appear only once. The sequencing sample was made of peripheral blood. The receptors derive from a woman of 80 years or more with acute or convalescent COVID-19. CDR3s include the opening cysteine and the closing phenylalanine or tryptophan. A D gene is named only where the DNA matches it firmly. For some rows the clone size is stated as once, few or many, or as a class when expanded; others skip it.

j_gene,abundance,v_gene,d_gene,CDR3nt,CDR3aa
TRBJ1-2,.,TRBV2,.,TGTGCCAGCAGTGAACTACAGGACGGTGGCTACACCTTC,CASSELQDGGYTF
TRBJ2-5,few,TRBV12-3/TRBV12-4,.,TGTGCCAGCAGTATCGACAGCCAAGAGACCCAGTACTTC,CASSIDSQETQYF
TRBJ1-5,.,TRBV12-3/TRBV12-4,.,TGTGCCAGCAGTTTATGGGAGAAGCCCCAGCATTTT,CASSLWEKPQHF
TRBJ1-3,.,TRBV4-1,.,TGCGCCAGCAGCCCTCCGGGGATGGGAGGACTCTCTGGAAACACCATATATTTT,CASSPPGMGGLSGNTIYF
TRBJ1-1,.,TRBV5-1,TRBD1,TGCGCCAGCAGCTTGGGTACAGGGGTCACTGAAGCTTTCTTT,CASSLGTGVTEAFF
TRBJ2-3,once,TRBV5-8,TRBD1,TGTGCCAGCAGCTGGGACAGGGGGACAGATACGCAGTATTTT,CASSWDRGTDTQYF
TRBJ1-5,.,TRBV6-6,.,TGTGCCAGCAGTTACGGCCAGAATCAGCCCCAGCATTTT,CASSYGQNQPQHF
TRBJ1-2,once,TRBV29-1,.,TGCAGCGCGGGGGGCGTAAACTATGGCTACACCTTC,CSAGGVNYGYTF
TRBJ1-1,.,TRBV19,.,TGTGCCAGTAGTATCCAGGAGAACACTGAAGCTTTCTTT,CASSIQENTEAFF
TRBJ1-6,.,TRBV6-5,.,TGTGCCAGCAGACTTAGGGACTTGACAATTTCACCCCTCCACTTT,CASRLRDLTISPLHF
TRBJ2-5,.,TRBV6-2/TRBV6-3,.,TGTGCCAGCAGTTACCCAGAAGAGACCCAGTACTTC,CASSYPEETQYF
TRBJ2-1,.,TRBV6-4,TRBD2,TGTGCCAGCAGCGGCGGGGGTGAGCAGTTCTTC,CASSGGGEQFF
TRBJ2-1,.,TRBV28,TRBD2,TGTGCCAGCAGAGGACTAGCGGGGGTTAATGAGCAGTTCTTC,CASRGLAGVNEQFF
TRBJ1-6,.,TRBV30,.,TGTGCCTTGGGACACGGCGGTTCACCCCTCCACTTT,CALGHGGSPLHF
TRBJ1-2,.,TRBV15,.,TGTGCCACCAGCAGAGATCACAGGGCTTATGGCTACACCTTC,CATSRDHRAYGYTF
TRBJ1-2,.,TRBV19,.,TGTGCCAGTAGTATAGATAAGTCATCAGTTTTTAACTATGGCTACACCTTC,CASSIDKSSVFNYGYTF
TRBJ2-3,.,TRBV18,TRBD2,TGTGCCAGCTCACGCTCCGGGACTAGCGGGGGTAGCACAGATACGCAGTATTTT,CASSRSGTSGGSTDTQYF